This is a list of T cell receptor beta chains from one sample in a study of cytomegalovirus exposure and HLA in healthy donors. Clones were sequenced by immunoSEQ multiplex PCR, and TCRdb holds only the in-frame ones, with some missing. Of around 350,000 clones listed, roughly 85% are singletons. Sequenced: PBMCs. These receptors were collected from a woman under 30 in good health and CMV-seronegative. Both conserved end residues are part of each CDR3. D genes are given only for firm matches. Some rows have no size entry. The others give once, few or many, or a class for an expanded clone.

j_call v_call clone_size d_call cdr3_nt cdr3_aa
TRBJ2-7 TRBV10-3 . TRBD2 TGTGCCATCAGCCAGACTAGCGGCAGAGGCGAGCAGTACTTC CAISQTSGRGEQYF
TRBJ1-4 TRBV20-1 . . TGCAGTGCTCTACAGGGAATGGGACTGTTTTTT CSALQGMGLFF
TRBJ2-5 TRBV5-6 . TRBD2 TGTGCCAGCGCAGCGGGGGGTAGGTTGGAGACCCAGTACTTC CASAAGGRLETQYF
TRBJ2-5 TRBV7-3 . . TGTGCCAGCAGCCAAGCGGGCGAGACCCAGTACTTC CASSQAGETQYF
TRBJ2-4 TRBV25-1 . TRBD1 TGTGCCAGCAGTGTCCTCGGACAGGGGGCATCCAAAAACATTCAGTACTTC CASSVLGQGASKNIQYF
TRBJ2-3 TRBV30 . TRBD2 TGTGCCTGGAGTGTACGACTAGCCACAGATACGCAGTATTTT CAWSVRLATDTQYF
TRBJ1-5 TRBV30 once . TGTGCCTGGAGTGTAAGAGGGTCGACGGCCTATAATCAGCCCCAGCATTTT CAWSVRGSTAYNQPQHF
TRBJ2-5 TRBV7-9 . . TGTGCCAGCAGCCCCCGCGGAGGTGGGATGGAGACCCAGTACTTC CASSPRGGGMETQYF
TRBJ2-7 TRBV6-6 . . TGTGCCAGCAGTTACTCTACCGGGTTCCGGAGGGAGCAGTACTTC CASSYSTGFRREQYF
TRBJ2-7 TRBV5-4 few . TGTGCCAGCAGCACGGAGCCCTCCTACGAGCAGTACTTC CASSTEPSYEQYF
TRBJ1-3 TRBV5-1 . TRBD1 TGCGCCAGCAGCTCAGGGACAGGGGGTCCTGGAAACACCATATATTTT CASSSGTGGPGNTIYF
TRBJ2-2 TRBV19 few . TGTGCCAGTAGTGAATCCCACCGAGCCGGGGAGCTGTTTTTT CASSESHRAGELFF
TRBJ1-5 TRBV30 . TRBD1 TGTGCCTCGACAGGGGGGACCCGCAATCAGCCCCAGCATTTT CASTGGTRNQPQHF
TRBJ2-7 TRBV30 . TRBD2 TGTGCCTGGAGTGGGGGGACTAGCGGGAGCCAACCCCGGTACGAGCAGTACTTC CAWSGGTSGSQPRYEQYF
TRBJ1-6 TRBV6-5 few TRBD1 TGTGCCAGCACCTGGGGGACAGCTAATAATTCACCCCTCCACTTT CASTWGTANNSPLHF
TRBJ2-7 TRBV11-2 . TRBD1 TGTGCCAGCAGCTTTAGGGACAGGAGGACCTACGAGCAGTACTTC CASSFRDRRTYEQYF
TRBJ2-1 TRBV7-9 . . TGTGCCAGCATCGAACAGGGTTTTGTGAGCAATGAGCAGTTCTTC CASIEQGFVSNEQFF
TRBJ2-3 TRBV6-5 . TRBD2 TGTGCCAGCAGGGGGGGGGTTTTTAACTCAGATACGCAGTATTTT CASRGGVFNSDTQYF
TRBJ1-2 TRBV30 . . TGTGCCTGGAGTGCAGACTCCTACTATGGCTACACCTTC CAWSADSYYGYTF
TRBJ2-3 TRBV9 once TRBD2 TGTGCCAGCAGCGTAGATGGTAGCGGGACAACAGATACGCAGTATTTT CASSVDGSGTTDTQYF
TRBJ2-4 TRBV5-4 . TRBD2 TGTGCCAGCAGCCCCAGCGGGAGCGGGGCCAAAAACATTCAGTACTTC CASSPSGSGAKNIQYF
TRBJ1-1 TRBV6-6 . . TGTGCCAGCAATTTCCGGACCCCAACTAGGGACACTGAAGCTTTCTTT CASNFRTPTRDTEAFF
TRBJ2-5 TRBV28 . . TGTGCCAGCAGTTTACGACGGGGTGGATTGGGGACCCAGTACTTC CASSLRRGGLGTQYF
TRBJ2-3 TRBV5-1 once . TGCGCCAGCAATGGAGGGAAAACAGATACGCAGTATTTT CASNGGKTDTQYF
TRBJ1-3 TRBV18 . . TGTGCCAGCTCAAGGCGGGAGAAGGGCTCTGGAAACACCATATATTTT CASSRREKGSGNTIYF
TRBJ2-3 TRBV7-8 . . TGTGCCAGCGGCTTGGGTGGGAGGCGGATTTTCGGCACAGATACGCAGTATTTT CASGLGGRRIFGTDTQYF
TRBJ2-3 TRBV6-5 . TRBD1 TGTGCCAGCATGCCGCCGGGACAGGGGACAGATACGCAGTATTTT CASMPPGQGTDTQYF
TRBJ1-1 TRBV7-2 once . TGTGCCAGCAGCTTAGGATGGGGAGACACTGAAGCTTTCTTT CASSLGWGDTEAFF
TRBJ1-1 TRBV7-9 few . TGTGCCAGCAGCTTAGTAGGGGGGAACACTGAAGCTTTCTTT CASSLVGGNTEAFF
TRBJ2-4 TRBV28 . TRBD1 TGTGCCAGCAGTTTACAGGGGGCGGGCAAAAACATTCAGTACTTC CASSLQGAGKNIQYF
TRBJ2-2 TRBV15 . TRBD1 TGTGCCACCAGCAGAGCCTGGGACAGGGGGCCGGACGGGGAGCTGTTTTTT CATSRAWDRGPDGELFF
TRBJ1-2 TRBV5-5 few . TGTGCCAGCAGCGCCGGGAACCACTATGGCTACACCTTC CASSAGNHYGYTF
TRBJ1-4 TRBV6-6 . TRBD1 TGTGCCAGCAGTCCATCAGGGGGCGGTGAAAAACTGTTTTTT CASSPSGGGEKLFF
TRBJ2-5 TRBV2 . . TGTGCCAGCAGTGAAAGACGTACAGAACAAGAGACCCAGTACTTC CASSERRTEQETQYF
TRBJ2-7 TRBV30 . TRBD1 TGTGCCTGGAGTGGGATCTCCGGGACAGGCTACGAGCAGTACTTC CAWSGISGTGYEQYF
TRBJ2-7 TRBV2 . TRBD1 TGTGCCATACCGGGACAGAATTCCTACGAGCAGTACTTC CAIPGQNSYEQYF
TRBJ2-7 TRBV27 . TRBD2 TGTGCCAGCAGTCCCCATCTAGCGGGGGTCTCCTACGAGCAGTACTTC CASSPHLAGVSYEQYF
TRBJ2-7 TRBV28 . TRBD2 TGTGCCAGCACCCCAGGCGGCGCGGGGGGCAACTACGAGCAGTACTTC CASTPGGAGGNYEQYF
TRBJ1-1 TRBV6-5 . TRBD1 TGTGCCAGCAGTTACTCCCCCCGGACAGGGGGCGAAGCTTTCTTT CASSYSPRTGGEAFF
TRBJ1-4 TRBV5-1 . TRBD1 TGCGCCAGCAGCTTGGGTGGACAGGGGGCCGTTGAACTGTTTTTT CASSLGGQGAVELFF
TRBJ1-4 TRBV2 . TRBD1 TGTGCCAGCAGCGAAACGGACAGGGTGAATGAAAAACTGTTTTTT CASSETDRVNEKLFF
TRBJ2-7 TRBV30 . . TGTGCCTGGAGCGTCCCCAGGGTCTCCTACGAGCAGTACTTC CAWSVPRVSYEQYF